This T cell receptor (beta chain) originates from a study of T cell changes during pregnancy in multiple sclerosis. Only in-frame clones appear in the TCRdb table, and some are missing; sequencing was by immunoSEQ multiplex PCR. The table includes 50,000 to 80,000 clones, 75% to 95% detected once. This TCR was sampled from a female donor with multiple sclerosis, enrolled in a pregnancy study. Specimen: CD8+ T cells from peripheral blood mononuclear cells, collected before pregnancy.

The CDR3 here is CASSFGTGSTEAFF. As DNA, the CDR3 is TGTGCCAGCAGTTTCGGGACAGGGAGCACTGAAGCTTTCTTT. The chain joins TRBV27 to TRBJ1-1; 9 bases are a match to TRBD1. The junction had 3 bases not matched to a gene; V was cut back by 3 bases and J by 4 bases. Looked up from germline, CDR1 is MNHEY and CDR2 is SMNVEV (reference sequence). This CDR3 spans 14 amino acids.